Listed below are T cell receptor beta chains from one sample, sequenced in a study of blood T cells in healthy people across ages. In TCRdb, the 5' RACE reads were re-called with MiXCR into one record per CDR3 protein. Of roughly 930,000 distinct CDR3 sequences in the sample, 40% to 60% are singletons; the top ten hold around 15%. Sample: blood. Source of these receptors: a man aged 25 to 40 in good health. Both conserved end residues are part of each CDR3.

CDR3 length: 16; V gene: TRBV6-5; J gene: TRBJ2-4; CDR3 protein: CASTSPGPIAKNIQYF
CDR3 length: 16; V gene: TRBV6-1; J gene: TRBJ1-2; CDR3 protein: CAGSDGKPGFNYGYTF
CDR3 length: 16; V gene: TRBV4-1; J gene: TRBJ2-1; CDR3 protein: CASSQSSGEGRNEQFF
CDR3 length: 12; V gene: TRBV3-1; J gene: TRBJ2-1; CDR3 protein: CASSQGGTREFF
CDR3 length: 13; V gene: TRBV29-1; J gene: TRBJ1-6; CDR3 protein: CSVSQGDNSPLHF
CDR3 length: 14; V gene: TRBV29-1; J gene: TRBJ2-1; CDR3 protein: CSVGGLELYNEQFF
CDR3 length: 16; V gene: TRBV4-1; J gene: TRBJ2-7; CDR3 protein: CASSPLGAAITYEQYF
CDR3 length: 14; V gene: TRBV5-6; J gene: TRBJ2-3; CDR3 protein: CASRYRVAGDTQYF
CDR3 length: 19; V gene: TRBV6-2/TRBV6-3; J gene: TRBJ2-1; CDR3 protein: CASSYPTSGALVPYNEQFF
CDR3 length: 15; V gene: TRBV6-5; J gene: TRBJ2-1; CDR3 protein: CASSGTGLLNYEQFF
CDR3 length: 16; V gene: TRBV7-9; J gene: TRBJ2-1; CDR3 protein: CASSLEGGVALGEQFF
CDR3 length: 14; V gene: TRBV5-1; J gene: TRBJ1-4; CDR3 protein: CASSIGGPNEKLFF
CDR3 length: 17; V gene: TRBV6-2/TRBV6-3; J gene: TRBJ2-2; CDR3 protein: CASRRAGSGGHTGELFF
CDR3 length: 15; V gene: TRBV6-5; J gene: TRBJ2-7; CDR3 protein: CASSYTTGHPYEQYF
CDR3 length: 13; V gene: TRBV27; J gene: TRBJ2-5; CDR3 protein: CASSLANLGEQYF
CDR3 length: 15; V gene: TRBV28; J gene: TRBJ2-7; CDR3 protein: CASSLTDRGTYEQYF